Listed here is a single TCR beta chain. This record comes from a study of blood T cell repertoires in COVID-19. Study details: Acute and convalescent COVID-19 specimens originated in the United States, Italy and Spain.

This CDR3 has 16 amino acids. Germline loops: CDR1 SEHNR, CDR2 FQNEAQ (reference sequence). Between the trimmed V and J ends, which lost 4 bases and 2 bases, there was a span of 14 bases. Generated by immunoSEQ multiplex PCR, the TCRdb table keeps only in-frame clones and is missing some. The data hold around 260,000 clones, with 88% observed a single time. Sequenced sample: peripheral blood. The rearrangement uses TRBV7-9 and TRBJ1-4; tentative D call: TRBD1 (5 bases). This sequence was found in a human donor in a cohort sampled during active COVID-19. The DNA for the CDR3 is TGTGCCAGCAGCTCCCTGTGGGGGGTGACTAATGAAAAACTGTTTTTT. This translates into CASSSLWGVTNEKLFF.